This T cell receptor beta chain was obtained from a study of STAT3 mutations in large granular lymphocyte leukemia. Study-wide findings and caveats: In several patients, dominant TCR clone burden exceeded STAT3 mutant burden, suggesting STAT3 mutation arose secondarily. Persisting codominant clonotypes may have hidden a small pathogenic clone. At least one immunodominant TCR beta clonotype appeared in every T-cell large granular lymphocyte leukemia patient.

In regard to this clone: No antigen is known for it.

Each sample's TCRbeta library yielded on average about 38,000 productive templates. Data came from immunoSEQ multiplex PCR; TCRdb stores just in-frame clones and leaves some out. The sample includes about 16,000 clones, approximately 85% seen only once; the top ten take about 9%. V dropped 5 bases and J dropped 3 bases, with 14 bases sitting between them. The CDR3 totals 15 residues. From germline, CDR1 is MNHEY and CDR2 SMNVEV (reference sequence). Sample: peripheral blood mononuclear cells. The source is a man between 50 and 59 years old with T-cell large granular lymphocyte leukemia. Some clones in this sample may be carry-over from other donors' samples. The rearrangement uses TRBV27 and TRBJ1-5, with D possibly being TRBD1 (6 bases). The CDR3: CASSPLTGNNQPQHF. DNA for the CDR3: TGTGCCAGCAGTCCGTTAACAGGGAACAATCAGCCCCAGCATTTT.